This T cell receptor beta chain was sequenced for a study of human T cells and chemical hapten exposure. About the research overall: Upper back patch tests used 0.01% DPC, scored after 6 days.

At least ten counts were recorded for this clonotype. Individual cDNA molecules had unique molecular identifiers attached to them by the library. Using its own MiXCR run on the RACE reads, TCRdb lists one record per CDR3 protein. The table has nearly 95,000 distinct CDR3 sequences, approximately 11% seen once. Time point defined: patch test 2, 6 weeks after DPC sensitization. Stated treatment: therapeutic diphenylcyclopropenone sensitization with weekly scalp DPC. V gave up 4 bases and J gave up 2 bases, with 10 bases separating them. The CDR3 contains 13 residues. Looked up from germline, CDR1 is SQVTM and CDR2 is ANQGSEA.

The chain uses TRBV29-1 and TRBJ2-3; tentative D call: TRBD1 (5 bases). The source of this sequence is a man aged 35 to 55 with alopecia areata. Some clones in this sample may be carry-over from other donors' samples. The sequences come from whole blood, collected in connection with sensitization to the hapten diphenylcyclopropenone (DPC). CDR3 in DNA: TGCAGCGTTGTCCAGGGATTCACAGATACGCAGTATTTT. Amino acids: CSVVQGFTDTQYF.